These 21 T cell receptor beta chains were sequenced from one sample in a study of spatial heterogeneity in lung cancer (dated by TCRdb to the late 2010s). In the paper's terms, the time point label means: sample taken at primary tumor resection. Without any cell sorting, TCR sequencing was performed on whole RNA extracted either from tumor and nontumor lung tissue or from cryopreserved PBMC samples. Libraries were built with 5' RACE. The sequencer listed for this sample is NextSeq 500. TCRdb trimmed the raw reads at Q25, called clones with MiXCR and kept productive beta chains. Entries that share a CDR3 protein sequence are merged under the most common genes and DNA. This sample gives about 26,000 distinct CDR3 sequences in total; around 13% of them show up just once. The ten top clones hold roughly 25% of the sample. This specimen consisted of PBMCs, obtained at surgery. All receptors derive from a female donor with early-stage non-small cell lung cancer.

This clonotype was found many times. This rearrangement joins TRBV5-1 to TRBJ1-5; D uncertain. The CDR3 is made up of 15 amino acids. Germline assignment: CDR1 SGHRS and CDR2 YFSETQ. V lost 0 bases, J lost 0 bases, and 7 bases lay in between. The CDR3 loop reads CASSLEGNSNQPQHF. The CDR3, as DNA: TGCGCCAGCAGCTTGGAAGGGAATAGCAATCAGCCCCAGCATTTT.

This clonotype was seen many times. The chain joins TRBV7-9 to TRBJ1-2, with D uncertain. This CDR3 has 14 amino acids. Germline-derived CDR1 and CDR2 are SEHNR and FQNEAQ (reference sequence). Deletions cut 1 base from V and 3 bases from J, with 9 bases between. This CDR3 reads CASSLELKDYGYTF. DNA of the CDR3: TGTGCCAGCAGCTTAGAGTTGAAGGACTATGGCTACACCTTC. Full variable domain (remainder filled in from reference TRBV7-9 and TRBJ1-2): DTGVSQNPRHKITKRGQNVTFRCDPISEHNRLYWYRQTLGQGPEFLTYFQNEAQLEKSRLLSDRFSAERPKGSFSTLEIQRTEQGDSAMYLCASSLELKDYGYTFGSGTRLTVV.

This clonotype was observed a handful of times. This chain uses TRBV20-1 with TRBJ1-5; D ambiguous. Germline CDR1 reads DFQATT; CDR2 reads SNEGSKA (reference sequence). The CDR3 runs to 13 residues. The ends were cut back, 7 bases at V and 0 bases at J, with 10 bases in the middle. DNA of the CDR3: TGCAGTGTAGTGAGGTATAGCAATCAGCCCCAGCATTTT. Its translation: CSVVRYSNQPQHF.

This clonotype was counted ten times or more. The V and J genes are TRBV19 and TRBJ2-7; D is possibly TRBD2 (6 bases). The CDR3 is 13 residues long. Trimming took 6 bases from V and 2 from J, leaving 11 bases between them. Germline loops: CDR1 LNHDA, CDR2 SQIVND (reference sequence). In DNA form, the CDR3 reads TGTGCCAGTAGCCCTCGGGGGACCTACGAGCAGTACTTC. Translation gives CASSPRGTYEQYF.

This clonotype appeared many times. The V and J genes are TRBV28 and TRBJ2-7, with a weak D call TRBD2 (7 bases). This CDR3 has 16 amino acids. Germline V lookup: CDR1 MDHEN, CDR2 SYDVKM. The V end was cut by 6 bases, the J end by 3 bases, with 21 bases between. The CDR3 protein is CASRALQGRAGYEQYF. CDR3 DNA sequence: TGTGCCAGCAGAGCCCTCCAGGGGAGGGCCGGCTACGAGCAGTACTTC.

This clonotype has a count of ten or more. The CDR3 sequence is CASSLQPTDTQYF. CDR3 in DNA: TGCGCCAGCAGCCTTCAGCCCACAGATACGCAGTATTTT. The gene calls are TRBV4-1 and TRBJ2-3; no clear D. This CDR3 spans 13 amino acids. Per the germline V gene, CDR1 is MGHRA and CDR2 is YSYEKL. The V gene lost 4 bases and the J gene lost 2 bases, with 7 bases spanning the gap.

The V gene is TRBV10-2, the J gene TRBJ1-1, with D uncertain. V was trimmed by 3 bases and J by 6 bases, leaving 8 bases between them. The germline gives CDR1 WSHSY, CDR2 SAAADI. This CDR3 is built from 12 residues. As DNA, the CDR3 is TGCGCCAGCAGTGAAATCGTCTCTGAAGCTTTCTTT. Residues: CASSEIVSEAFF.

Many counts were recorded for this clonotype. The chain uses TRBV7-3 and TRBJ1-1; D is undetermined. V shed 0 bases and J shed 2 bases, with 7 bases lying between them. CDR1 is SGHTA, CDR2 FQGTGA, per germline. This CDR3 has 14 amino acids. The chain's CDR3 is CASSLTLGNTEAFF. The CDR3 DNA sequence: TGTGCCAGCAGCTTAACTCTCGGAAACACTGAAGCTTTCTTT. Filled out from reference TRBV7-3 and TRBJ1-1, the complete variable domain reads GAGVSQTPSNKVTEKGKYVELRCDPISGHTALYWYRQSLGQGPEFLIYFQGTGAADDSGLPNDRFFAVRPEGSVSTLKIQRTERGDSAVYLCASSLTLGNTEAFFGQGTRLTVV.

This clonotype was seen a few times. This chain links TRBV29-1 with TRBJ2-1, with a possible D match to TRBD2 (5 bases). Germline V gives CDR1 SQVTM, CDR2 ANQGSEA. This CDR3 spans 12 amino acids. The ends were cut back, 2 bases at V and 7 bases at J, with 9 bases in the middle. Written as DNA, the CDR3 is TGCAGCGTTGAACTCCCGGGGAATGAGCAGTTCTTC. As protein: CSVELPGNEQFF.

This clonotype was detected many times. The rearrangement links TRBV3-1 to TRBJ2-1; no firm D call. CDR3 size: 13 residues. V lost 1 base and J 8 bases, leaving 9 bases between the germline ends. Germline V gene data show CDR1 as LGHDT and CDR2 as YNNKEL (reference sequence). The CDR3, as DNA: TGTGCCAGCAGCCAAGGGGGTATCGATGAGCAGTTCTTC. This translates into CASSQGGIDEQFF.

The V call is TRBV6-5, the J call TRBJ2-3, with 7 bases matching TRBD1. This CDR3 contains 16 residues. CDR1 and CDR2 from the germline V gene are MNHEY and SVGAGI. V trimming: 5 bases; J trimming: 6 bases; junction bases outside the gene matches: 14. The CDR3 DNA reads as TGTGCCAGCAGTCCCAACCCCGGGACAGCGAAGGATACGCAGTATTTT. Residues: CASSPNPGTAKDTQYF.

This clonotype was seen repeatedly, ten times or more. The CDR3 here is CSARPPGLAGHEQYF. In nucleotides, the CDR3 is TGCAGTGCCCGTCCTCCGGGACTAGCGGGCCACGAGCAGTACTTC. V gene TRBV20-1 combines with J gene TRBJ2-7; the match to TRBD2 covers 12 bases. Trimming took 6 bases from V and 5 from J; bases not matched to a gene: 11. This CDR3 contains 15 residues. Germline V gene sequence: CDR1 DFQATT, CDR2 SNEGSKA (reference sequence).

This clonotype has a count of ten or more. This chain links TRBV14 with TRBJ2-1, with D unclear. The germline CDR1 and CDR2 sequences are SGHDN and FVKESK. V was shortened by 0 bases and J by 5 bases, with 8 bases between the two germline ends. The CDR3 loop spans 14 amino acids. CDR3 in amino acids: CASSQDQADNEQFF. CDR3 in DNA: TGTGCCAGCAGCCAAGATCAGGCAGACAATGAGCAGTTCTTC.

V is TRBV2 and J is TRBJ2-7; possible D gene TRBD1, 5 bases. CDR1 SNHLY and CDR2 FYNNEI come from the germline V gene. This CDR3 is built from 14 residues. V lost 1 base and J lost 6, with 13 bases in between. The CDR3 protein is CASSEGDSRVEQYF. DNA for the CDR3: TGTGCCAGCAGTGAAGGCGACAGCCGGGTCGAGCAGTACTTC. The full variable domain, in which reference TRBV2 and TRBJ2-7 provide the parts outside the CDR3, is EPEVTQTPSHQVTQMGQEVILRCVPISNHLYFYWYRQILGQKVEFLVSFYNNEISEKSEIFDDQFSVERPDGSNFTLKIRSTKLEDSAMYFCASSEGDSRVEQYFGPGTRLTVT.

The chain joins TRBV28 to TRBJ1-1; unclear D gene. Germline-derived CDR1 and CDR2 are MDHEN and SYDVKM. V shed 5 bases and J shed 6 bases, with 13 bases lying between them. There are 13 residues in the CDR3. This CDR3 reads CASSIDVGAEAFF. The CDR3 DNA reads TGTGCCAGCAGTATTGACGTGGGCGCTGAAGCTTTCTTT.

At least ten counts were recorded for this clonotype. The gene calls are TRBV6-6 and TRBJ1-5, with D perhaps TRBD1 (6 bases). Between the trimmed V and J ends, which lost 6 bases and 4 bases, there was a span of 19 bases. The CDR3 extends over 16 amino acids. In germline, CDR1 is MNHNY, CDR2 SVGAGI (reference sequence). The CDR3 reads CASSHGQPLKNQPQHF. CDR3 in DNA: TGTGCCAGCAGCCACGGACAGCCCCTGAAGAATCAGCCCCAGCATTTT.

This clonotype appeared many times. This chain joins TRBV3-1 and TRBJ2-5; D is unclear. Germline-derived CDR1 and CDR2 are LGHDT and YNNKEL (reference sequence). Deletions cut 3 bases from V and 5 bases from J, with 10 bases between. The CDR3 spans 13 residues. The CDR3 nucleotides are TGTGCCAGCAGCCAGATCCCTCGGGAGACCCAGTACTTC. Its translation is CASSQIPRETQYF.

Many counts were recorded for this clonotype. This sequence joins TRBV4-1 and TRBJ2-5, with a tentative D call TRBD1 (5 bases). From germline, CDR1 is MGHRA and CDR2 YSYEKL. Trimming removed 2 bases at V and 5 bases at J, with 15 bases between. The CDR3 has 15 amino acids. CDR3 nucleotides: TGCGCCAGCAGCCAAAGACAGACCTTAGAGGAGACCCAGTACTTC. This codes for CASSQRQTLEETQYF.

This clonotype occurred many times. This chain joins TRBV4-1 and TRBJ2-5, with 8 nucleotides matching TRBD1. The CDR3 loop spans 15 amino acids. Germline V gene data show CDR1 as MGHRA and CDR2 as YSYEKL. With 4 bases clipped from V and 5 bases from J, the junction kept 9 bases outside the gene matches. The DNA of the CDR3 is TGCGCCAGCAGCCCCTCGACAGGGGATATGGAGACCCAGTACTTC. This gives the protein CASSPSTGDMETQYF.

This clonotype was picked up many times. This chain uses TRBV6-1 with TRBJ2-1, with D possibly being TRBD2 (5 bases). V was trimmed by 11 bases and J by 0 bases, leaving 17 bases between them. This CDR3 spans 15 amino acids. Per germline, CDR1 MNHNS and CDR2 SASEGT. CDR3 loop: CASLGGESSYNEQFF. For the CDR3, the DNA is TGTGCCTCCCTCGGAGGTGAGAGCTCCTACAATGAGCAGTTCTTC.

This clonotype was detected many times. The chain couples TRBV12-3 or TRBV12-4 to TRBJ2-3, with D unresolved. Trimming took off 1 base at V and 2 bases at J, with 4 bases between the two ends. The CDR3 runs to 13 residues. The CDR3 DNA reads as TGTGCCAGCAGTTTAGGAGACACAGATACGCAGTATTTT. It translates to CASSLGDTDTQYF.